This T cell receptor beta chain was sequenced for a study of cytotoxic CD8 clonotypes in ibrutinib-treated CLL. Clones were read by immunoSEQ multiplex PCR, and TCRdb kept only the in-frame ones, dropping some. The profile covers some 140,000 clones, with around 93% appearing a single time and about a tenth taken by the ten largest. General observations from the study: Baseline-level clonality went beyond age-matched healthy donors and moved in step with circulating CD8+ T-cell counts.

As input for TCR beta libraries, about 2 micrograms of genomic DNA came from cryopreserved PBMCs. Regarding this clone: The antigen is undetermined.

CDR3 length: 14 residues. V was pared by 2 bases and J by 7 bases, with 5 bases of the junction left unmatched. Germline V gives CDR1 LNHDA, CDR2 SQIVND (reference sequence). Source: PBMCs, taken after 12 months of ibrutinib treatment. The receptor comes from a human donor with chronic lymphocytic leukemia. This chain uses TRBV19 with TRBJ1-2; 9 bases line up with TRBD1. The CDR3, as DNA: TGTGCCAGTAGTATATCCGGGACAGGGTCTGGCTACACCTTC. Its translation: CASSISGTGSGYTF.